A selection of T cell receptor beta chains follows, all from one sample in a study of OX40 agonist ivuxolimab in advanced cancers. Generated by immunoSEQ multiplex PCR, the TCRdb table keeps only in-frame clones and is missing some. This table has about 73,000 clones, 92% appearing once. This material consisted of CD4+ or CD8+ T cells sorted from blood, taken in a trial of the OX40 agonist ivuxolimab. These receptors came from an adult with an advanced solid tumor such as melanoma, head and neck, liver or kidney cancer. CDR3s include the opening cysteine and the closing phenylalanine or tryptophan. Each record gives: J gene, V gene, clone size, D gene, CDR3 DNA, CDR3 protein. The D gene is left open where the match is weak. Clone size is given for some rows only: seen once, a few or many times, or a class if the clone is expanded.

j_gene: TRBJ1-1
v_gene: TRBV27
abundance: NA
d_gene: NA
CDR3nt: TGTGCCAGCAGTTTGACAGAGAACACTGAAGCTTTCTTT
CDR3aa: CASSLTENTEAFF

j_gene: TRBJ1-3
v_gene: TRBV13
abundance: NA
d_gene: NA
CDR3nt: TGTGCCAGCACCTCGGACACTGGAAACACCATATATTTT
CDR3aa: CASTSDTGNTIYF

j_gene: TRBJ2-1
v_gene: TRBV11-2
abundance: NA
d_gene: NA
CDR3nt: TGTGCCAGCAGCCGCTGGTCGGATGAGCAGTTCTTC
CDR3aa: CASSRWSDEQFF

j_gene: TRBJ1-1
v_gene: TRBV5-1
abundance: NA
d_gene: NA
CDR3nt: TGCGCCAGCAGCTTGTGGGGGCGGACTGAAGCTTTCTTT
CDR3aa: CASSLWGRTEAFF

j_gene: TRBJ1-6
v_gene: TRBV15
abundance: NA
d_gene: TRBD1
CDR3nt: TGTGCCACCAGCAGGGACAGGACGAATTCACCCCTCCACTTT
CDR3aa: CATSRDRTNSPLHF

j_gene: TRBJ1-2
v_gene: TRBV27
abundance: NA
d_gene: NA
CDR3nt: TGTGCCAGCAGCCCAAGGGGTAACTATGGCTACACCTTC
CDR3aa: CASSPRGNYGYTF

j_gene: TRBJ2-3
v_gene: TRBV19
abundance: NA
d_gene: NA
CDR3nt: TGTGCCAGTAGTATAGCCCGGGCCGAGTTCGCAGATACGCAGTATTTT
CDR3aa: CASSIARAEFADTQYF

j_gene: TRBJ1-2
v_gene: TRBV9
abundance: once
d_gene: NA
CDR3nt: TGTGCCAGCAGCGTTCTTGGGACATCTAACTATGGCTACACCTTC
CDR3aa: CASSVLGTSNYGYTF

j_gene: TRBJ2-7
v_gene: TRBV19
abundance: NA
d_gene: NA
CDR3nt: TGTGCCAGTAGTATAGCTTCAGGTTCCCAAGGTTGGGAGCAGTACTTC
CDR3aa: CASSIASGSQGWEQYF

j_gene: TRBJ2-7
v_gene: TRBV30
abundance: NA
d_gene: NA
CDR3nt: TGTGCCTGGGCGGAAGTCTACGAGCAGTACTTC
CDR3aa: CAWAEVYEQYF

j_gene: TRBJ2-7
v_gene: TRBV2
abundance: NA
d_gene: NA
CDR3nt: TGTGCCAGCAGTGTCCAACGACGGGAGTACTTC
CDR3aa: CASSVQRREYF

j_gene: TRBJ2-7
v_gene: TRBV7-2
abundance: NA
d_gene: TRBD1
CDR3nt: TGTGCCAGCAGCCCCCTCCGGGACAGGCTGGGGGAGCAGTACTTC
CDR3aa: CASSPLRDRLGEQYF

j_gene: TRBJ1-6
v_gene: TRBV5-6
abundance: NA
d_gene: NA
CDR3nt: TGTGCCAGCAGCTTGATGGGGGCCTTTAATTCACCCCTCCACTTT
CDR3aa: CASSLMGAFNSPLHF

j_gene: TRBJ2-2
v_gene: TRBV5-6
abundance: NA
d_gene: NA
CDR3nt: TGTGCCAGCAGCCCAGGCAACACCGGGGAGCTGTTTTTT
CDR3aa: CASSPGNTGELFF

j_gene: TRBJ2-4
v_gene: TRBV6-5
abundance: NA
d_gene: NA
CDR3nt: TGTGCCAGCAGTTACGGGGGGGGGCCTGACATTCAGTACTTC
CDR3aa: CASSYGGGPDIQYF

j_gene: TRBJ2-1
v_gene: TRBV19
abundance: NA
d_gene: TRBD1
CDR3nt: TGTGCCAGTAGTATCGGACAGGGTCCCCGCTACAATGAGCAGTTCTTC
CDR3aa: CASSIGQGPRYNEQFF

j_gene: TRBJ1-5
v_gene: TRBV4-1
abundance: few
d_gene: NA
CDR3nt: TGCGCCAGCAGCCAGGAGAGTGGGTATGTTCAGCCCCAGCATTTT
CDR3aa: CASSQESGYVQPQHF

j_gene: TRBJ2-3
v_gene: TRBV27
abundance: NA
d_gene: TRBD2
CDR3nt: TGTGCCAGCAGTTTTGTAGCGGGGGGGTCCACAGATACGCAGTATTTT
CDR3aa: CASSFVAGGSTDTQYF

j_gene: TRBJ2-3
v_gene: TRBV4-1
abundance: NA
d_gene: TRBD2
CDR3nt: TGCGCCAGCAGCCAAGTTCCTAGCGGGGGGGTGGCAGATACGCAGTATTTT
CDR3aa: CASSQVPSGGVADTQYF

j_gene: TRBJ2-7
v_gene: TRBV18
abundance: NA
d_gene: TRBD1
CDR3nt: TGTGCCAGCTCACCCGGACAGGCCTCCTACGAGCAGTACTTC
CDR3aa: CASSPGQASYEQYF

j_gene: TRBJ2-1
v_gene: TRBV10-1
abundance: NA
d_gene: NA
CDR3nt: TGCGCCAGCAGTGAAGACAGGAGGCTTGGAAATGAGCAGTTCTTC
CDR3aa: CASSEDRRLGNEQFF

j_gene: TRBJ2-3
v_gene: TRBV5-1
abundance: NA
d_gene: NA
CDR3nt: TGCGCCAGCAGCCTCGACTCAGGCTACACAGATACGCAGTATTTT
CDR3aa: CASSLDSGYTDTQYF

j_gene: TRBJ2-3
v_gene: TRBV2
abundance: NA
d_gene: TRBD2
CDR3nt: TGTGCCAGCAGTGAACTGTGGCTAGCGGGGGCGGGTAGCACAGATACGCAGTATTTT
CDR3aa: CASSELWLAGAGSTDTQYF

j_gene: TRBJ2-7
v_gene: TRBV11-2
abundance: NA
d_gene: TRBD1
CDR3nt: TGTGCCAGCAGCTCACAGGGGAACCCCTACGAGCAGTACTTC
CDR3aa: CASSSQGNPYEQYF

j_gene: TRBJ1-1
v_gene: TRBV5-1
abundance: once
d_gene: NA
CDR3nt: TGCGCCAGCAGCTTAGCCCCGGGGGGGGAGACTGAAGCTTTCTTT
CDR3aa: CASSLAPGGETEAFF

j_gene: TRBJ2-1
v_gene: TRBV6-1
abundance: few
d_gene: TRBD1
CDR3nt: TGTGCCAGCAGTGAAGCCTCGGGACAGGGTTTCAGTGAGCAGTTCTTC
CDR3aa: CASSEASGQGFSEQFF

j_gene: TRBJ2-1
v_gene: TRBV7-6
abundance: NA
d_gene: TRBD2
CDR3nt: TGTGCCAGCAGCCCCTCCTCGGGGGGGGCCACCTTCGGTGAGCAGTTCTTC
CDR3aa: CASSPSSGGATFGEQFF

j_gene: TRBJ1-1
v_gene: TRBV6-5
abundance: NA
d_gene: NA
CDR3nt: TGTGCCAGCAGTTACTCGTCTAAGGGGGCTGAAGCTTTCTTT
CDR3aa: CASSYSSKGAEAFF

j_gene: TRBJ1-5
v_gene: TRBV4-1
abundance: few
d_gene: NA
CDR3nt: TGCGCCAGCAGCCAAGGGTCAGGCAACAATCAGCCCCAGCATTTT
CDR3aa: CASSQGSGNNQPQHF